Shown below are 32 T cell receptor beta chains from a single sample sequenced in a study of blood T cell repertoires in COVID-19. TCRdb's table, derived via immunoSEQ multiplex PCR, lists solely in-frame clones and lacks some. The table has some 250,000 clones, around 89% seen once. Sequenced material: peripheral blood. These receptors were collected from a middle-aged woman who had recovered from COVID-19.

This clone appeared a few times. CDR3 bases: TGCGCCAGCGGATCGGACACCTCTGGAAACACCATATATTTT. Translating gives CASGSDTSGNTIYF. The chain combines TRBV5-1 with TRBJ1-3; TRBD1 is a possible D gene (5 bases). The CDR3 length is 14 residues. CDR1 SGHRS and CDR2 YFSETQ come from the germline V gene. Between the trimmed V and J ends, which lost 7 bases and 0 bases, there was a span of 11 bases.

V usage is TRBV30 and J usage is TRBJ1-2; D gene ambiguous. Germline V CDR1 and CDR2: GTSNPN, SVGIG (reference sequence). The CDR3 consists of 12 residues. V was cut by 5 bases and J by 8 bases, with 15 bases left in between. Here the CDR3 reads CAWDVPQRGYTF. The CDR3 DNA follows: TGTGCCTGGGATGTGCCACAGCGGGGCTACACCTTC.

The DNA of the CDR3 is TGTGCCAGCAGCCCCCGGGGCTACGAGCAGTACTTC. Encoded protein: CASSPRGYEQYF. V is TRBV7-9 and J is TRBJ2-7; possibly TRBD2 for D (5 bases). The germline gives CDR1 SEHNR, CDR2 FQNEAQ (reference sequence). The CDR3 spans 12 residues. V lost 5 bases and J lost 3, with 8 bases in between.

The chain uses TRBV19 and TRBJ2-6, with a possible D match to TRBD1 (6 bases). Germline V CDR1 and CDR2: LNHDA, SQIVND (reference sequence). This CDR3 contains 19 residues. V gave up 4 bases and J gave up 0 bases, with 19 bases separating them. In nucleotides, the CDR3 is TGTGCCAGTAGTACGGTGGCCTCAGGGGCCCGCTCTGGGGCCAACGTCCTGACTTTC. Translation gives CASSTVASGARSGANVLTF. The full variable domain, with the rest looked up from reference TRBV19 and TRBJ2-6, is DGGITQSPKYLFRKEGQNVTLSCEQNLNHDAMYWYRQDPGQGLRLIYYSQIVNDFQKGDIAEGYSVSREKKESFPLTVTSAQKNPTAFYLCASSTVASGARSGANVLTFGAGSRLTVL.

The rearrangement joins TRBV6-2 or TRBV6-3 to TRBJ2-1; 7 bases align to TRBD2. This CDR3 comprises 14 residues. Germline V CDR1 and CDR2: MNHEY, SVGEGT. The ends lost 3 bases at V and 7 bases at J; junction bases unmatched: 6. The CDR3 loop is CASSYTSVRNEQFF. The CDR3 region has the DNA TGTGCCAGCAGTTATACTAGCGTCAGGAATGAGCAGTTCTTC.

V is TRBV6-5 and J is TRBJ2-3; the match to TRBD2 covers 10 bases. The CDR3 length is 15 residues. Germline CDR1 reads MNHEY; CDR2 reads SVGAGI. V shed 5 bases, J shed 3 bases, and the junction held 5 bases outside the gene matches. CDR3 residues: CASSPGLAATDTQYF. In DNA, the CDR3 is TGTGCCAGCAGTCCCGGACTAGCGGCAACAGATACGCAGTATTTT.

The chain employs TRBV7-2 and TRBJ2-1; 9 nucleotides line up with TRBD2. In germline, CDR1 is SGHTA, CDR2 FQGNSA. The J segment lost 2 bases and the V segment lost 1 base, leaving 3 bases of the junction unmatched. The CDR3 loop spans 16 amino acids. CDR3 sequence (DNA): TGTGCCAGCAGCTTAGTCGGCGGGAGGGCCTACAATGAGCAGTTCTTC. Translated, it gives CASSLVGGRAYNEQFF.

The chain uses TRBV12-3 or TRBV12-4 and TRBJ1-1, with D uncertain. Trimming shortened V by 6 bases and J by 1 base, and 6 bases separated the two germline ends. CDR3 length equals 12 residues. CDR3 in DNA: TGTGCCAGCAGCCCTCGGAACACTGAAGCTTTCTTT. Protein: CASSPRNTEAFF.

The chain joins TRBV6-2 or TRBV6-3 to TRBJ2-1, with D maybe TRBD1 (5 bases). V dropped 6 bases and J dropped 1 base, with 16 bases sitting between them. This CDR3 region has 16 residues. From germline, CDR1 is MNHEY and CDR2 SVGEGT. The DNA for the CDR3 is TGTGCCAGCAGCTCCCTTATGAAGGGGTCCTACAATGAGCAGTTCTTC. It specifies CASSSLMKGSYNEQFF.

CDR3 amino acids: CATLRGTSSYNEQFF. DNA of the CDR3: TGTGCCACCCTCCGGGGGACTAGCTCCTACAATGAGCAGTTCTTC. The chain joins TRBV6-5 to TRBJ2-1; 8 bases align to TRBD2. Germline V gives CDR1 MNHEY, CDR2 SVGAGI. The CDR3 extends over 15 amino acids. The junction had 8 bases not matched to a gene; V was cut back by 10 bases and J by 0 bases.

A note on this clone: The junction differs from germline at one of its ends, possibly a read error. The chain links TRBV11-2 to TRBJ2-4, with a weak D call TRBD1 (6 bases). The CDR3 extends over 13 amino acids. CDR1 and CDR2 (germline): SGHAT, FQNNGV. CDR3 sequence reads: CASSLDLGASQHF. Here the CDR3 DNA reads TGTGCCAGCAGCTTAGATCTGGGGGCCTCGCAGCACTTC.

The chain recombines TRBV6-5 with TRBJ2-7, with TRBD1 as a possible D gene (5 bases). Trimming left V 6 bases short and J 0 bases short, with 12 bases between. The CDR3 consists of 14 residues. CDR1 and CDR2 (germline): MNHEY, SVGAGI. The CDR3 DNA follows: TGTGCCAGCAGCCTGACAGCTAGCTCCTACGAGCAGTACTTC. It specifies CASSLTASSYEQYF.

The CDR3 loop is CASSTRQARRDTQYF. The DNA for the CDR3 is TGTGCCAGCAGCACCCGACAGGCCCGGCGGGATACGCAGTATTTT. The V call is TRBV9, the J call TRBJ2-3; D perhaps matches TRBD1 (6 bases). V shed 4 bases and J shed 6 bases, with 18 bases lying between them. This CDR3 is built from 15 residues. Germline CDR1 reads SGDLS; CDR2 reads YYNGEE.

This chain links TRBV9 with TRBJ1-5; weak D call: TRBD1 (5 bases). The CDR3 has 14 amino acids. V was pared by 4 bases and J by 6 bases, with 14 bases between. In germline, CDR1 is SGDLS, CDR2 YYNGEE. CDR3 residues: CASSPLGGGQPQHF. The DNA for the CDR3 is TGTGCCAGCAGCCCTCTGGGGGGTGGTCAGCCCCAGCATTTT.

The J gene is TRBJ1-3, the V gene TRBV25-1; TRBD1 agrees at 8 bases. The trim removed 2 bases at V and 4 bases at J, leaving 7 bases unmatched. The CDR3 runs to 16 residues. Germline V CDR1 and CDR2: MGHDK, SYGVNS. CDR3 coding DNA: TGTGCCAGCAGTGAACGGGACAGGAGGACCGGAAACACCATATATTTT. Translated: CASSERDRRTGNTIYF.

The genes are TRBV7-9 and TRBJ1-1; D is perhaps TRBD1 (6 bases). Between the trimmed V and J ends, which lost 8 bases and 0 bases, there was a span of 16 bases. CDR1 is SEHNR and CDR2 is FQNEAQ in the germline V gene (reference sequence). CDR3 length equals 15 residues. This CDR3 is CASREQGPMNTEAFF. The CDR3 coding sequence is TGTGCCAGCCGGGAACAGGGACCCATGAACACTGAAGCTTTCTTT.

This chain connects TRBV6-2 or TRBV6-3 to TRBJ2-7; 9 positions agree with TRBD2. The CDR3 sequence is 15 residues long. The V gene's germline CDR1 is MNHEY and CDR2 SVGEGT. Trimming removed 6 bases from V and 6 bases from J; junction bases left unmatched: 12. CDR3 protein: CASSPGGSGSAEQYV. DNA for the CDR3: TGTGCCAGCAGCCCCGGGGGTAGCGGGAGCGCCGAGCAGTACGTC.

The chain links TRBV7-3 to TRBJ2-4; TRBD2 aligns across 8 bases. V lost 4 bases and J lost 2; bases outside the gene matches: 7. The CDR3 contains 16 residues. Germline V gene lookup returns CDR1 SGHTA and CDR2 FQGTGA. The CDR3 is CASSSLAGTSKNIQYF. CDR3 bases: TGTGCCAGCAGCTCCCTAGCGGGTACCTCCAAAAACATTCAGTACTTC.

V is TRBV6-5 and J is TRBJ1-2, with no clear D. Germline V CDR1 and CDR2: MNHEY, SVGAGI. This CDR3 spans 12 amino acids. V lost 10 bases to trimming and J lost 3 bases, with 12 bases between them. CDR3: CATRRSYYGYTF. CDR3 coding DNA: TGTGCCACCAGGAGGTCCTACTATGGCTACACCTTC.

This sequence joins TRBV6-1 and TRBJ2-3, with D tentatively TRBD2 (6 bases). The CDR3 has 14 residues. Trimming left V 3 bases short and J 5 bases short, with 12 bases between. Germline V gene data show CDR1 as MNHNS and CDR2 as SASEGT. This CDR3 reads CASSDGLALDTQYF. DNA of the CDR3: TGTGCCAGCAGTGATGGGCTAGCGTTAGATACGCAGTATTTT.

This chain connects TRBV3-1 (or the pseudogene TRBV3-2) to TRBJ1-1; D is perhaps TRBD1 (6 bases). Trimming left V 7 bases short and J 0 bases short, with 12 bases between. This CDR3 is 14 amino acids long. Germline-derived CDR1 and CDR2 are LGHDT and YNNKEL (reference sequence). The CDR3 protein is CASTRQDLNTEAFF. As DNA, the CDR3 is TGTGCCAGCACCAGACAGGACCTGAACACTGAAGCTTTCTTT.

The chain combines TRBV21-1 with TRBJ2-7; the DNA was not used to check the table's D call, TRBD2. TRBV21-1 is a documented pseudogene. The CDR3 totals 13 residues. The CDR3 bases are TGTGCCAGCACCATCCTACCCTACGAGGAGCAGTACGTC. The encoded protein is CASTILPYEEQYV.

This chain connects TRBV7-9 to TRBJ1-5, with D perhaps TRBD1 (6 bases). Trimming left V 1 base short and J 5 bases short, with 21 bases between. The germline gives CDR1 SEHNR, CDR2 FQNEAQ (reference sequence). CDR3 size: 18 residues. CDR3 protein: CASSLGLSWGGGDQPQHF. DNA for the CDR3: TGTGCCAGCAGCTTAGGGCTTTCATGGGGAGGGGGAGATCAGCCCCAGCATTTT.

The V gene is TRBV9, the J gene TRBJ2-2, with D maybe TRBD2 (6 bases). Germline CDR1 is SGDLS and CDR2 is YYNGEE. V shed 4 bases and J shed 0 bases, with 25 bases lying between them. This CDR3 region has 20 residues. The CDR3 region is CASSPVGTEGRTTNTGELFF. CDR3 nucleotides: TGTGCCAGCAGCCCAGTCGGTACGGAGGGGAGGACAACGAACACCGGGGAGCTGTTTTTT.

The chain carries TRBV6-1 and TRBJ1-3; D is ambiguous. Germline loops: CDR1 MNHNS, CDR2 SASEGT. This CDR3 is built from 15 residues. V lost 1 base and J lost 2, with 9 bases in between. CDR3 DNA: TGTGCCAGCAGTGAAGGGTCGGGTGCTGGAAACACCATATATTTT. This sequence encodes CASSEGSGAGNTIYF.

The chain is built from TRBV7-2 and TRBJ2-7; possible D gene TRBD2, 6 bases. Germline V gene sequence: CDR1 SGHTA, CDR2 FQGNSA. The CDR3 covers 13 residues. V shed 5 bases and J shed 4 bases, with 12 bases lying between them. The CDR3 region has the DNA TGTGCCAGCAGCCCGGGGGAGCTGTACGAGCAGTACTTC. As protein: CASSPGELYEQYF.

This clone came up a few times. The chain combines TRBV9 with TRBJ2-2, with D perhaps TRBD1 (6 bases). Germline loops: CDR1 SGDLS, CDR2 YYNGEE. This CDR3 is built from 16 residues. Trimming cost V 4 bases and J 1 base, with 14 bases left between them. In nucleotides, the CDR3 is TGTGCCAGCAGCCCCAGACAGGCGGGGAACACCGGGGAGCTGTTTTTT. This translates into CASSPRQAGNTGELFF.

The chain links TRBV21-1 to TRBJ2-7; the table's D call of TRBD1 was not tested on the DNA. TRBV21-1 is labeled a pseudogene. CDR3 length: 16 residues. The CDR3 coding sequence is TGTGCCAGCAGCAAAGCGCCAGGGGGCATCCCCTACGAGCAGTACTTC. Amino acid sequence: CASSKAPGGIPYEQYF.

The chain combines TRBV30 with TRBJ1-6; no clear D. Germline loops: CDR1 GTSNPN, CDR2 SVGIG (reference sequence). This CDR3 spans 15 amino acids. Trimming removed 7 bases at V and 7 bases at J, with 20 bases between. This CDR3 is CAFTTSRVRNSPLHF. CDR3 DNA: TGTGCCTTCACCACCTCCCGCGTCCGGAATTCACCCCTCCACTTT.

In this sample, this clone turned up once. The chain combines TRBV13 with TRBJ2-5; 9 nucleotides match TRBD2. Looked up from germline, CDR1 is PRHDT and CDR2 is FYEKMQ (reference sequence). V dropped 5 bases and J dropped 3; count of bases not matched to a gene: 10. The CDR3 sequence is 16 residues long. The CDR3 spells CASSTLGLAGKETQYF. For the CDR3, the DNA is TGTGCCAGCAGCACCCTGGGGCTAGCGGGAAAAGAGACCCAGTACTTC. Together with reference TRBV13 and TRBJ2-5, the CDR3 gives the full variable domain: AAGVIQSPRHLIKEKRETATLKCYPIPRHDTVYWYQQGPGQDPQFLISFYEKMQSDKGSIPDRFSAQQFSDYHSELNMSSLELGDSALYFCASSTLGLAGKETQYFGPGTRLLVL.

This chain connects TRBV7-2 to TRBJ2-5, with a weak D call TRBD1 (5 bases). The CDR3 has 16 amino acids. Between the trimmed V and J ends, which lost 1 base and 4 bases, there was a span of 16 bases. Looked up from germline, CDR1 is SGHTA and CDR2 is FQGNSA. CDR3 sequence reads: CASSLGETARAETQYF. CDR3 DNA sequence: TGTGCCAGCAGCTTAGGTGAGACAGCCAGAGCAGAGACCCAGTACTTC.

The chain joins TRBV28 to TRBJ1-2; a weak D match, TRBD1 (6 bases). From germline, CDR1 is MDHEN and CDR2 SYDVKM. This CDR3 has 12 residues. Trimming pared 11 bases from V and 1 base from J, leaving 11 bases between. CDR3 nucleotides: TGTGCCGTCCAGGGGAGTAACTATGGCTACACCTTC. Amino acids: CAVQGSNYGYTF.